The T cell receptor beta chain under discussion was sequenced for a study of T cell repertoires in cytomegalovirus infection. In the study overall: Used in the study were CMV epitopes, some recently identified and HLA-C-restricted, others well-studied and HLA-B-restricted. General study results and limits: Within the response measured ex vivo, HLA-C-restricted CMV-specific TCR beta clonotypes were dominant.

TCRdb fed the reads into MiXCR, producing one record per CDR3 protein. Of roughly 350,000 distinct CDR3 sequences detected, just under 35% appear once; the ten largest clones hold approximately 13%. V lost 2 bases and J lost 0; bases outside the gene matches: 4. Germline CDR1 SGHNT, CDR2 YYREEE (reference sequence). The CDR3 extends over 15 amino acids. With regard to this clonotype: Its antigen is not identified.

The TCR originated in a human donor in good health (CMV status not recorded). Some clones in this sample may be carry-over from other donors' samples. The source was cultured PBMCs, collected from culture after CMV antigen stimulation. The rearrangement joins TRBV5-4 to TRBJ1-2; 7 bases match TRBD1. CDR3 residues: CASSFYRGPNYGYTF. CDR3 DNA: TGTGCCAGCAGCTTTTACAGGGGTCCTAACTATGGCTACACCTTC.